Given below is one T cell receptor beta chain in context. Many counts were recorded for this clonotype. Its recognized antigen is unknown. A much larger clone sits a single nucleotide away, making a read error possible. The library was produced with 5' RACE. For sequencing, an Illumina HiSeq 2500 was employed. The second PCR ran for roughly 7 to 11 cycles and used a J-beta primer mix along with a sample-barcoded 5' primer. A template-switch 5' adaptor carrying 12 random nucleotides introduced a unique molecular identifier onto each TCR beta cDNA molecule. At least 2.5 million CDR3-containing paired-end reads were obtained from each sample. The Mint cDNA synthesis kit, primed by a TRBC-specific oligonucleotide, was used to synthesize first-strand cDNA from all RNA. Following uracil-DNA glycosylase treatment, a first 18-cycle PCR with universal primers M1SS and BC2_uni_R was performed on all cDNA. For the original study's pipeline: Normalization of each sample was performed by random selection of 1 million high-quality reads, each carrying a distinct molecular identifier. Reads sharing molecular identifiers were discarded rather than binned into consensus sequences. MiTCR, run with a Q25 quality threshold and the strictest error-elimination algorithm, handled CDR3 identification, clonotype clustering and error correction. A nonparametric unseen species model with Euler transformation was used to estimate a lower bound on total TCR beta diversity. In-frame beta chains were kept once TCRdb had trimmed the public reads at Q25 with fastp and called clones with MiXCR. For every CDR3 protein sequence, its rows merge into one entry that carries the most common genes and DNA. V and J calls and clone size were set by TCRdb, not the authors. The sample profile shows approximately 700,000 distinct CDR3 sequences; less than 40% of them were found once. Of the sample, roughly 15% falls within the top ten clones.

The germline V gene yields SGHDT for CDR1 and YYEEEE for CDR2. The CDR3 starts with the cysteine, ends with the phenylalanine, and has 14 residues. CDR3 DNA only is kept here, 42 bases in frame from base 1. After removal of 3 bases from V and 8 bases from J, the junction retains 7 bases not matched to a gene. Systemically healthy Caucasian individuals from Russia, around 39 in total and aged roughly 6 to 95 years, were included as donors. Ten milliliters of peripheral blood were drawn from each donor into EDTA-treated Vacutainer tubes. Ficoll-Paque density-gradient centrifugation was used to isolate PBMCs, with at least 7 million obtained per sample. Total RNA, at least 6 micrograms per sample, was extracted from PBMCs with Trizol reagent. For every donor, an aliquot of PBMCs went through flow cytometry to measure the percentages of naive CD45RAhigh/CD27high T cells. This specimen comes from a study of blood T cells in healthy people across ages (dated by TCRdb to the mid-2010s). Study-level background: In model experiments, template switching captured about one uniquely barcoded TCR beta cDNA molecule for every two T cells. To track age-related changes in TCR beta repertoire diversity, the study relied on deep sequencing normalized with unique cDNA molecular identifiers. The donors were split into four age groups: young (average roughly 15 years), middle-aged (nearly 40), aged (over 55) and long-lived (about 82). To avoid experimental bias, donors of different ages were randomly spread across the sequencing lanes. Two additional independent replicas of 1 million unique cDNA reads from the same blood draw were analyzed for two donors (one aged 18 to 30 and one aged 80 or older). Beyond this particular receptor, the publication reports: As age increased, observed TCR beta diversity per million T cells dropped in a roughly linear way, and a significant reduction was already evident by age roughly 36. Compared with the aged group, the long-lived group had more naive CD4+ T cells, fewer expanded clones and increased TCR diversity, suggesting age selection. Total diversity estimates from one million sequenced T cells were considered lower bounds and underestimates. The CMV infection status of donors was not known, potentially confounding age-related changes in expanded clonotypes. A strong correlation was found between observed TCR beta diversity and the percentage of naive T cells measured by flow cytometry. Since profiling was done on bulk unsorted PBMCs, naive and antigen-experienced compartments could not be conclusively compared.

Sequencing was carried out using blood. The rearranged segments are TRBV5-6 and TRBJ2-1; 8 central nucleotides agree with TRBD1. This TCR came from a woman aged 80 or older in good health. Donor details come from another sample of the same person, matched by shared clones. DNA sequence: TGTGCCAGCAGCTGGCGGCAGGGGGCCCATGAGCAGTTCTTC. The translation is CASSWRQGAHEQFF.